These 26 T cell receptor beta chains came from one sample sequenced in a study of blood T cell repertoires in COVID-19. Using immunoSEQ multiplex PCR, the repertoire was profiled, and TCRdb retains in-frame clones only, with some absent. The table shows approximately 250,000 clones, with roughly nine tenths occurring only once. The sequencing sample was made of peripheral blood. The receptors stem from a man aged 35 to 55 with active or convalescent COVID-19.

This clone has only one observation. The rearrangement uses TRBV5-4 and TRBJ1-2; tentative D call: TRBD1 (6 bases). The V end lost 3 bases, the J end lost 4 bases, and 13 bases lay between the germline ends. CDR3 length equals 14 residues. Germline V gene sequence: CDR1 SGHNT, CDR2 YYREEE (reference sequence). DNA of the CDR3: TGTGCCAGCAGCTCCGGACAGTCCATCTATGGCTACACCTTC. It yields the protein CASSSGQSIYGYTF.

The chain employs TRBV4-2 and TRBJ1-1; D is possibly TRBD1 (5 bases). CDR1 is LGHNA and CDR2 is YNFKEQ in the germline V gene. This CDR3 contains 14 residues. V was shortened by 4 bases and J by 3 bases, with 12 bases between the two germline ends. The CDR3 DNA reads as TGTGCCAGCAGCCCGTTGGGGGGGGACACTGAAGCTTTCTTT. Its protein product is CASSPLGGDTEAFF.

The chain couples TRBV11-3 to TRBJ1-1; 7 positions agree with TRBD1. Germline V gene lookup returns CDR1 SGHNT and CDR2 YENEEA. The CDR3 covers 16 residues. With 0 bases clipped from V and 0 bases from J, the junction kept 4 bases outside the gene matches. The CDR3 reads CASSLDGQVLNTEAFF. CDR3 nucleotides: TGTGCCAGCAGCTTAGATGGACAGGTCTTGAACACTGAAGCTTTCTTT.

This clone has just a few counts. This may be a read error, as it is one base from a much larger clone. This sequence joins TRBV6-5 and TRBJ2-7, with no clear D. The CDR3 length is 11 residues. V lost 5 bases to trimming and J lost 1 base, with 3 bases between them. CDR1 MNHEY and CDR2 SVGAGI come from the germline V gene. CDR3 DNA sequence: TGTGCCAGCAGTACATCCTACGAGCAGTACTTC. It specifies CASSTSYEQYF.

V gene TRBV7-9 combines with J gene TRBJ2-2; D is unclear. The CDR3 runs 18 residues. Trimming cost V 7 bases and J 0 bases, with 21 bases left between them. From germline, CDR1 is SEHNR and CDR2 FQNEAQ (reference sequence). The CDR3 sequence: CASIVPLPRKPNTGELFF. The CDR3 nucleotides read TGTGCCAGCATCGTACCCTTACCTAGAAAACCGAACACCGGGGAGCTGTTTTTT.

This clone occurred once. The rearrangement joins TRBV11-3 to TRBJ2-3; maybe TRBD2 (7 bases). The germline gives CDR1 SGHNT, CDR2 YENEEA. The CDR3 spans 15 residues. The V end lost 10 bases, the J end lost 0 bases, and 17 bases lay between the germline ends. DNA of the CDR3: TGTGCCACCACGGACCGGGGGGCTAGCACAGATACGCAGTATTTT. Its protein product is CATTDRGASTDTQYF.

The chain's CDR3 is CASSPGAGQPQHF. The CDR3 nucleotides are TGTGCCAGCAGCCCAGGGGCGGGTCAGCCCCAGCATTTT. The chain employs TRBV7-3 and TRBJ1-5, with D maybe TRBD1 (6 bases). Trimming removed 5 bases at V and 6 bases at J, with 11 bases between. This CDR3 is 13 amino acids long. Per the germline V gene, CDR1 is SGHTA and CDR2 is FQGTGA.

J is TRBJ2-7 and V is TRBV5-1, with 7 positions matching TRBD1. The CDR3 is 14 residues long. Germline CDR1 SGHRS, CDR2 YFSETQ. The junction had 7 bases not matched to a gene; V was cut back by 4 bases and J by 3 bases. CDR3 nucleotides: TGCGCCAGCAGCATCACAGGGGATGGCTACGAGCAGTACTTC. Its translation: CASSITGDGYEQYF.

The chain uses TRBV6-6 and TRBJ1-1; 11 bases are shared with TRBD1. CDR3 length equals 16 residues. J gave up 4 bases and V 6 bases, and 10 bases lay outside the gene matches. Per germline, CDR1 MNHNY and CDR2 SVGAGI (reference sequence). The CDR3 protein is CASRPGQGARSTEAFF. DNA for the CDR3: TGTGCCAGCAGGCCCGGACAGGGGGCTCGGAGCACTGAAGCTTTCTTT.

The chain couples TRBV7-2 to TRBJ2-3, with 10 bases that match TRBD2. The J segment lost 1 base and the V segment lost 2 bases, leaving 0 bases of the junction unmatched. The CDR3 runs 15 residues. Germline V gene lookup returns CDR1 SGHTA and CDR2 FQGNSA. CDR3 in DNA: TGTGCCAGCAGCTTACTAGCGGGGGGCACAGATACGCAGTATTTT. Encoded protein: CASSLLAGGTDTQYF.

The chain has TRBV13 and TRBJ2-7, with TRBD1 matching 10 bases. CDR3 length: 14 residues. Trimming cost V 4 bases and J 2 bases; bases outside gene matches: 2. Germline CDR1 is PRHDT and CDR2 is FYEKMQ (reference sequence). CDR3 DNA: TGTGCCAGCAGCTCGGGACAGGGGACCTACGAGCAGTACTTC. Protein product: CASSSGQGTYEQYF.

The chain employs TRBV6-6 and TRBJ2-7; tentatively, D is TRBD2 (5 bases). CDR1 and CDR2 (germline): MNHNY, SVGAGI (reference sequence). The V and J ends lost 7 bases and 3 bases respectively, with 10 bases between them. This CDR3 is built from 12 residues. The DNA of the CDR3 is TGTGCCAGCACTAACGGGATCTACGAGCAGTACTTC. It is translated as CASTNGIYEQYF.

The sample holds one count of this clone. The V call is TRBV19, the J call TRBJ1-2; a possible D gene is TRBD1 (6 bases). This CDR3 is built from 13 residues. Per the germline V gene, CDR1 is LNHDA and CDR2 is SQIVND (reference sequence). V lost 6 bases and J lost 13, with 21 bases in between. DNA of the CDR3: TGTGCCAGTAGCGGGGCAGGGGAACAGTGGGGCACCTTC. Its translation: CASSGAGEQWGTF.

The rearrangement joins TRBV7-6 to TRBJ1-2; D may be TRBD1 (6 bases). CDR3 size: 11 residues. V lost 5 bases to trimming and J lost 7 bases, with 8 bases between them. Germline lookup yields CDR1 SGHVS and CDR2 FNYEAQ. Here the CDR3 DNA reads TGTGCCAGCAGCGTACAGGGTGGCTACACCTTC. It is translated as CASSVQGGYTF.

J is TRBJ2-3 and V is TRBV27; D remains unclear. Germline assignment: CDR1 MNHEY and CDR2 SMNVEV (reference sequence). Trimming removed 8 bases from V and 0 bases from J, with 12 bases in between. CDR3 length equals 14 residues. The CDR3 spells CASATPRSTDTQYF. In DNA, the CDR3 is TGTGCCAGCGCCACACCGCGGAGCACAGATACGCAGTATTTT.

The gene calls are TRBV6-6 and TRBJ2-1, with 12 bases identical to TRBD1. The germline V gene encodes CDR1 MNHNY and CDR2 SVGAGI (reference sequence). J lost 8 bases, V lost 6 bases, and 8 bases had no gene match. This CDR3 is 15 amino acids long. The CDR3 nucleotides read TGTGCCAGCAGACCCCCGGGACAGGGGGCTTATGAGCAGTTCTTC. Its protein is CASRPPGQGAYEQFF.

This clone was seen a handful of times. The V and J genes are TRBV21-1 and TRBJ1-2; the DNA was not compared with TRBD1, the D call given in the table. TRBV21-1 is described as a pseudogene. This CDR3 contains 13 residues. CDR3 protein: CATPTATNYGYTF. The CDR3 DNA reads TGTGCCACCCCGACAGCAACTAACTATGGCTACACCTTC.

The CDR3: CASSLDRGARFGYEQYF. CDR3 bases: TGCGCCAGCAGCTTGGACAGGGGGGCCCGGTTTGGCTACGAGCAGTACTTC. This chain links TRBV5-1 with TRBJ2-7, with 8 bases aligning to TRBD1. CDR1 SGHRS and CDR2 YFSETQ come from the germline V gene. The CDR3 consists of 17 residues. V shed 0 bases, J shed 3 bases, and the junction held 11 bases outside the gene matches.

V and J are TRBV7-5 and TRBJ2-1; the D segment call TRBD2 is taken from the table without a DNA check. TRBV7-5 is shown as a pseudogene. The CDR3 runs to 16 residues. The CDR3 loop reads CVRSLSDWRGYNEQFF. In DNA, the CDR3 is TGTGTCAGAAGCCTCAGTGACTGGCGGGGGTACAATGAGCAGTTCTTC.

This sequence joins TRBV11-3 and TRBJ2-1; 8 bases match TRBD1. The junction had 7 bases not matched to a gene; V was cut back by 8 bases and J by 1 base. From germline, CDR1 is SGHNT and CDR2 YENEEA. The CDR3 runs 15 residues. CDR3 coding DNA: TGTGCCAGCGCTGTCGGGACAGGTTCCTACAATGAGCAGTTCTTC. It specifies CASAVGTGSYNEQFF.

The rearrangement joins TRBV5-6 to TRBJ2-6, with 10 bases matching TRBD1. CDR3 size: 18 residues. Germline-derived CDR1 and CDR2 are SGHDT and YYEEEE. V was pared by 2 bases and J by 0 bases, with 5 bases of the junction left unmatched. As DNA, the CDR3 is TGTGCCAGCAGCTTCCGACAGGGGGCATTCTCTGGGGCCAACGTCCTGACTTTC. Its translation is CASSFRQGAFSGANVLTF.

The chain employs TRBV4-1 and TRBJ2-7; 7 bases line up with TRBD1. Germline assignment: CDR1 MGHRA and CDR2 YSYEKL. This CDR3 contains 15 residues. The junction had 10 bases not matched to a gene; V was cut back by 1 base and J by 7 bases. The DNA for the CDR3 is TGCGCCAGCAGCCAAGGCACAGGGGCTGGAAGGGAGCAGTACTTC. Translated, it gives CASSQGTGAGREQYF.

This chain connects TRBV6-2 or TRBV6-3 to TRBJ1-2; D remains unclear. V lost 2 bases and J 3 bases, leaving 4 bases between the germline ends. The CDR3 covers 12 residues. Looked up from germline, CDR1 is MNHEY and CDR2 is SVGEGT. DNA of the CDR3: TGTGCCAGCAGTTACACAGACTATGGCTACACCTTC. It specifies CASSYTDYGYTF.

Here the CDR3 DNA reads TGTGCCAGCAGCCCGAGACAGGGGACGACTGAAGCTTTCTTT. It codes for CASSPRQGTTEAFF. This chain uses TRBV7-6 with TRBJ1-1; 8 positions match TRBD1. The CDR3 is 14 residues long. The V and J ends lost 5 bases and 5 bases, in that order; junction bases with no gene match: 7. CDR1 and CDR2 (germline): SGHVS, FNYEAQ.

This chain connects TRBV11-3 to TRBJ2-5, with 9 nucleotides matching TRBD2. Germline CDR1 SGHNT, CDR2 YENEEA. CDR3 length equals 15 residues. Trimming cost V 5 bases and J 5 bases; bases outside gene matches: 9. The CDR3 reads CASSLEAGGTETQYF. CDR3 bases: TGTGCCAGCAGCCTCGAAGCGGGAGGTACGGAGACCCAGTACTTC.

A single count supports this clone. The rearrangement joins TRBV27 to TRBJ2-1, with 11 bases matching TRBD2. The CDR3 has 17 residues. The germline CDR1 and CDR2 sequences are MNHEY and SMNVEV (reference sequence). V lost 5 bases and J lost 3; bases outside the gene matches: 9. CDR3 sequence (DNA): TGTGCCAGCAGTCCAACGGGACTAGCGGCAATCTACAATGAGCAGTTCTTC. Its protein is CASSPTGLAAIYNEQFF.